This T cell receptor beta chain emerged from a study of blood T cell repertoires in COVID-19 (dated by TCRdb to 2020 to 2022). Some background on the complete study: Collaborator samples came from the United States, Italy and Spain and covered acute and convalescent phases of COVID-19. Where available, HLA class I and class II types were obtained from metadata supplied by the sample provider rather than from assay-based typing. The samples were drawn from the first 160 participants of the ongoing ImmuneRACE study and from over 950 subjects provided by 6 global collaborators. The sample metadata nearly always contained a de-identified subject ID, COVID-19 status, age in years and sex. The prospective study material was composed of cDNA or gDNA derived from T cells, B-cell-depleted T cells, or PBMCs. Deeply sampled blood TCRbeta repertoires from subjects exposed to, actively infected with, or recovered from COVID-19 were included in the dataset. The repertoires were made available in a free public database intended to serve as a resource for research on the immune response to SARS-CoV-2.

The paper's findings and limits, for the study overall: The quantity of clinical and demographic metadata differed by source and by participant and was supplied without curation.

Each collaborating institution followed its own protocols to collect whole blood in K2EDTA tubes. For TCRbeta analysis, collaborators shipped samples as frozen whole blood, isolated PBMCs, or DNA extracted from either of those sample types. TCRbeta CDR3 regions were amplified from genomic DNA by means of the immunoSEQ Assay, a bias-controlled multiplex PCR. The study's own analysis went as follows. The number of nucleated cells in each sample was estimated by amplification of reference gene primers within the assay. To quantify the absolute abundance of each unique TCRbeta CDR3 rearrangement, sequence reads were collapsed and filtered. For each sample, productive Simpson clonality was calculated by taking the square root of Simpson's diversity index across productive rearrangements. TCRdb holds this immuneACCESS table with in-frame rearrangements only. Some clones are missing; in checked studies, unresolved V genes explain under half, and the rest has no known cause. V and J calls and clone size are as listed in that table; D and trimming were resolved from the DNA. The sample records 10,000 to 15,000 clones, about four fifths of which are singletons. Of the sample, approximately 3.5% falls within the top ten clones.

Based on the germline V gene, the CDR1 and CDR2 sequences are SQVTM and ANQGSEA. CDR3 length: 11 amino acids, cysteine to phenylalanine. The CDR3 DNA has 33 bases and is translated from base 1. V is reduced by 6 bases and J by 9 bases, leaving a spacing of 14 bases between them. Turning to this clone: Its antigen is currently not known. No much larger clone is present one base from it, and per-base qualities are unavailable.

The sample comprised peripheral blood. This receptor was identified in a woman aged 55-70 years with acute or convalescent COVID-19. The sequence is built from TRBV29-1 and TRBJ2-5; a weak D assignment points to TRBD1 (6 bases agree). The nucleotides read TGCAGCGTCAAACCAAAGGGGGCCCAGTACTTC. Its protein reads: CSVKPKGAQYF.